This entry describes one TCR beta chain. This entry belongs to a study of blood T cell repertoires in COVID-19. As for the study in general: Specimens from acute and convalescent COVID-19 originated in the United States, Italy and Spain.

TCRdb's copy holds only in-frame clones and misses some; the assay was immunoSEQ multiplex PCR. This repertoire shows just over 80,000 clones, roughly 82% found once; its top ten account for less than 20%. The clonotype comes from a woman of 80 years or more with active or convalescent COVID-19. The sequenced material came from peripheral blood.

The CDR3 DNA reads TGTGCCAGCAGCCCCGAGACAGGGAAAGCTTTCTTT. Translation gives CASSPETGKAFF. V usage is TRBV9 and J usage is TRBJ1-1; 7 bases line up with TRBD1. The germline V gene encodes CDR1 SGDLS and CDR2 YYNGEE. The CDR3 is 12 amino acids. With V trimmed by 4 bases and J by 9 bases, 6 bases remained unmatched.